The sample holds a few counts of the clone carrying this TCR beta chain. Its antigen is as yet unknown. The record originates from a study of blood T cells in healthy people across ages. About the research overall: Per two T cells, template switching captured roughly one barcoded beta molecule.

The authors ran a second PCR of 7 to 11 cycles using a sample-barcoded 5' primer and a J-beta primer mix. TCRdb reprocessed the 5' RACE reads via MiXCR and lists one record per CDR3 protein. The table lists some 1 million distinct CDR3 sequences, 45% of them singletons. The study's findings and limits: Shifts in expanded clonotypes may have been confounded by donor CMV status, which was unknown. A conclusive naive versus antigen-experienced comparison was prevented by the unsorted PBMCs.

The specimen was blood. The receptor's source is a woman aged 55-69 years in good health.

The DNA of the CDR3 is TGTGCCAGCAGCGGTCGCGGGCGAGTGGGGTTGGATGAGCAGTTCTTC. Translating it yields CASSGRGRVGLDEQFF. The chain has TRBV27 and TRBJ2-1, with D perhaps TRBD2 (5 bases). The V gene's germline CDR1 is MNHEY and CDR2 SMNVEV (reference sequence). The V and J ends lost 6 bases and 8 bases respectively, with 23 bases between them. This CDR3 region has 16 residues.